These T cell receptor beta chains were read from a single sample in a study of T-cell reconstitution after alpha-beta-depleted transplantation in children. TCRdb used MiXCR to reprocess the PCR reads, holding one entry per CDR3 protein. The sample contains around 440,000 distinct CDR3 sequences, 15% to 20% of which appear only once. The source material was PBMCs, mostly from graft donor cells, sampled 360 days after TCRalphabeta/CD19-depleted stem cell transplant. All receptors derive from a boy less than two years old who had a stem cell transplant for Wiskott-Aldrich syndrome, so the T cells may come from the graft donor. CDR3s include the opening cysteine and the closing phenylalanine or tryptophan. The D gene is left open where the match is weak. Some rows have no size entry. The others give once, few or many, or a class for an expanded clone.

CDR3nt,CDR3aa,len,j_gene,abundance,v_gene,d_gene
TGTGCCAGCACCGCAGGTGGAAACACCATATATTTT,CASTAGGNTIYF,12,TRBJ1-3,many,TRBV12-3/TRBV12-4,-
TGCGCCAGCAGCTTGAAGAACAGGCAGTTCTTC,CASSLKNRQFF,11,TRBJ2-1,-,TRBV5-1,-
TGTGCCAGCAGCTTATGGGCAGGTTCGGAAACCGGGGAGCTGTTTTTT,CASSLWAGSETGELFF,16,TRBJ2-2,-,TRBV11-3,-
TGCAGTGCTAGTACAGGGCAGAGATCCTACGAGCAGTACTTC,CSASTGQRSYEQYF,14,TRBJ2-7,-,TRBV20-1,-
TGTGCCAGTAGTATAGGGCCGCGAGGGGCCCAGTACTTC,CASSIGPRGAQYF,13,TRBJ2-5,-,TRBV19,-
TGTGCCACCAGTGATTTTATGGTACAGGGGGCCTCCGAGCAGTACTTC,CATSDFMVQGASEQYF,16,TRBJ2-7,-,TRBV24-1,TRBD1
TGCAGTGCTAGACAAGCGGGGGCCGGGGAGCTGTTTTTT,CSARQAGAGELFF,13,TRBJ2-2,-,TRBV20-1,TRBD2
TGTGCCAGCAGTTCTCAGGGGCTATACACCGGGGAGCTGTTTTTT,CASSSQGLYTGELFF,15,TRBJ2-2,-,TRBV12-3/TRBV12-4,-
TGCGCCAGCAGCTTGTGGCCTAGCGGACAAGAGACCCAGTACTTC,CASSLWPSGQETQYF,15,TRBJ2-5,-,TRBV5-1,TRBD2
TGTGCCAGCAGCAACTTAGGAAAGACCCAGTACTTC,CASSNLGKTQYF,12,TRBJ2-5,many,TRBV7-6,-
TGTGCCAGCAGTTTACATTATCAGCCCCAGCATTTT,CASSLHYQPQHF,12,TRBJ1-5,few,TRBV12-3/TRBV12-4,-
TGTGCCAGCAGCCAAGATAATCTAGGGAACATTCAGTACTTC,CASSQDNLGNIQYF,14,TRBJ2-4,-,TRBV3-1,-
TGTGCCAGCTCGGGGCAGGGAAGACAGCCCCAGCATTTT,CASSGQGRQPQHF,13,TRBJ1-5,-,TRBV6-1,-
TGCGCCAGCAGCCCCGGACTAGCGCGACACTACGAGCAGTACTTC,CASSPGLARHYEQYF,15,TRBJ2-7,-,TRBV4-3,TRBD2
TGTGCCAGCAGCTCCGAATCAATCAATGAGCAGTTCTTC,CASSSESINEQFF,13,TRBJ2-1,-,TRBV2,-
TGTGCCAGCAGCATTAGCGGGAGACCCGGGGAGCTGTTTTTT,CASSISGRPGELFF,14,TRBJ2-2,-,TRBV7-9,TRBD2
TGCGCCAGCAGCCAAGATCGGGGGGAAGGATACAATGAGCAGTTCTTC,CASSQDRGEGYNEQFF,16,TRBJ2-1,-,TRBV4-3,TRBD2
TGTGCCAGCAGTCTACTAGCGGGAGCGTTATACGAGCAGTACTTC,CASSLLAGALYEQYF,15,TRBJ2-7,-,TRBV6-2/TRBV6-3,TRBD2
TGCGCCAGCAGGGTTGATCCTCTAAGCTCCTACGAGCAGTACTTC,CASRVDPLSSYEQYF,15,TRBJ2-7,-,TRBV5-1,-
TGTGCCAGCAGCCCCCTCCCAGGCGGGAATGAGCAGTTCTTC,CASSPLPGGNEQFF,14,TRBJ2-1,few,TRBV11-2,-
TGTGCCAGCAGCCGTACATGGGGGGGCCCTAATTACGAGCAGTACTTC,CASSRTWGGPNYEQYF,16,TRBJ2-7,-,TRBV5-6,-
TGCGCCAGCAGCCCCGCTCTCAGGACAGAGCAAGAGACCCAGTACTTC,CASSPALRTEQETQYF,16,TRBJ2-5,-,TRBV5-1,-
TGTGCCAGCTCATCCTCATCCTACACAGATACGCAGTATTTT,CASSSSSYTDTQYF,14,TRBJ2-3,few,TRBV18,-
TGCGCCAGCAGCAAGGACAGATCCTACAATGAGCAGTTCTTC,CASSKDRSYNEQFF,14,TRBJ2-1,many,TRBV5-1,-
TGTGCCATCAGTGTCCTCCCCGCAGGGTGGGGTTATGGCTACACCTTC,CAISVLPAGWGYGYTF,16,TRBJ1-2,-,TRBV10-3,-
TGTGCCAGCAGCTTCGTCCGGGGCCCATATACAGATACGCAGTATTTT,CASSFVRGPYTDTQYF,16,TRBJ2-3,-,TRBV7-2,-
TGCGCCAGCAGCTTGCGACAGGTTAGGGACACCGGGGAGCTGTTTTTT,CASSLRQVRDTGELFF,16,TRBJ2-2,-,TRBV5-1,-
TGTGCCACCAGTGTTTTGGACTGGCCCTCCGTTTACGAGCAGTACTTC,CATSVLDWPSVYEQYF,16,TRBJ2-7,few,TRBV24-1,-
TGTGCCAGCTCACCACTAGCGGGAGCGGTAGATACGCAGTATTTT,CASSPLAGAVDTQYF,15,TRBJ2-3,-,TRBV18,TRBD2
TGTGCCAGCAGCGGGCCCTACGAGCAGTACTTC,CASSGPYEQYF,11,TRBJ2-7,many,TRBV13,-
TGCGCCAGCAGCCTGTCGGGGCCTCGGGGCGAGCAGTACTTC,CASSLSGPRGEQYF,14,TRBJ2-7,-,TRBV10-1,-
TGCGCCAGCAGCTTTGTGGCTAGCGGACCCTACAATGAGCAGTTCTTC,CASSFVASGPYNEQFF,16,TRBJ2-1,few,TRBV5-1,TRBD2
TGCGCCAGCAGTTCCGCGGGACTAGCGGTGACAGATACGCAGTATTTT,CASSSAGLAVTDTQYF,16,TRBJ2-3,many,TRBV10-2,TRBD2
TGTGCCAGCAGCTTAGACGAACGGGGTTTCACAGATACGCAGTATTTT,CASSLDERGFTDTQYF,16,TRBJ2-3,few,TRBV7-9,-
TGTGCCAGCAGTTTAGGGGGTCTATGGACAGATACGCAGTATTTT,CASSLGGLWTDTQYF,15,TRBJ2-3,-,TRBV12-3/TRBV12-4,-
TGCGCCAGCAGCTGGGGACTAGCGGGAGGGCCGTATGTAGATACGCAGTATTTT,CASSWGLAGGPYVDTQYF,18,TRBJ2-3,few,TRBV5-1,TRBD2